This TCR beta chain comes out of a study of blood T cell repertoires in COVID-19. Study information: Collection of acute and convalescent COVID-19 samples took place in the United States, Italy and Spain.

The method was immunoSEQ multiplex PCR; TCRdb's version includes in-frame clones alone and lacks a portion of them. The data show around 160,000 clones, 80% seen once. Two consecutive negative NP/OP PCR tests, clearance, or resolved symptoms defined Cohort 3 recovery. V was trimmed by 4 bases and J by 0 bases, leaving 10 bases between them. The CDR3 is 15 amino acids. The germline V gene has CDR1 MGHRA and CDR2 YSYEKL. J is TRBJ1-5 and V is TRBV4-1, with D possibly matching TRBD1 (5 bases). Source material: PBMCs or T cells enriched from blood (not recorded which). This receptor was taken from a man aged 40-49 years who had recovered from COVID-19. As DNA, the CDR3 is TGCGCCAGCAGCCGGGTAGGGGCTAGCAATCAGCCCCAGCATTTT. Translation: CASSRVGASNQPQHF.